The entry below gives a single TCR beta chain sequence along with its context. This sample stems from a study of cytomegalovirus exposure and HLA in healthy donors. PCR employed 60 Vbeta and 13 Jbeta primers. Method: immunoSEQ multiplex PCR; TCRdb's copy keeps in-frame clones and lacks some. The record lists 150,000 to 200,000 clones, of which the ten most abundant hold approximately 0.82%. The sequenced sample consisted of PBMCs. The receptor comes from a woman younger than 30 in good health and CMV-seropositive.

DNA for the CDR3: TGCGCCAGCAGCTTGGCTCGGGGGTCCGACCAAGAGACCCAGTACTTC. Protein product: CASSLARGSDQETQYF. The J gene is TRBJ2-5, the V gene TRBV5-1; D perhaps matches TRBD2 (6 bases). Germline V lookup: CDR1 SGHRS, CDR2 YFSETQ. This CDR3 region has 16 residues. Trimming pared 0 bases from V and 0 bases from J, leaving 12 bases between. Based on the CDR3 plus reference TRBV5-1 and TRBJ2-5, the full variable domain is KAGVTQTPRYLIKTRGQQVTLSCSPISGHRSVSWYQQTPGQGLQFLFEYFSETQRNKGNFPGRFSGRQFSNSRSEMNVSTLELGDSALYLCASSLARGSDQETQYFGPGTRLLVL.